The source of this T cell receptor beta chain is a study of Graves' ophthalmopathy and Graves' hyperthyroidism listed by TCRdb under 2018. Background for the entire study: Peripheral blood was collected at initial diagnosis, before any treatment. To explore V-J signatures that separate ophthalmopathy from hyperthyroidism, a discovery set of about a hundred patients was enrolled, consisting of under 50 with ophthalmopathy and around 57 with stable hyperthyroidism. In total, approximately 140 blood samples were TCR-sequenced: approximately 40 ophthalmopathy, some 72 hyperthyroidism and roughly 17 hyperthyroidism-to-ophthalmopathy patients. Following sample collection, hyperthyroidism patients were given methimazole at a starting dose of 30 mg daily, and ophthalmopathy patients were given high-dose intravenous methylprednisolone. The study used TCR beta repertoire signatures to distinguish Graves' ophthalmopathy from Graves' hyperthyroidism and to predict progression to ophthalmopathy. For independent validation, a separate cohort was made up of some 18 hyperthyroidism patients plus 17 patients who later progressed from hyperthyroidism to ophthalmopathy. T-cell repertoires of thyroid tissue and blood were compared in about six hyperthyroidism patients. The approximately 100 discovery patients were randomly divided into training and test sets at a 7:3 ratio. What the study reported, not specific to this receptor: Most expanded thyroid clonotypes with a frequency above 0.001 also appeared in blood, which suggests that blood repertoires may reflect the immune response in the thyroid. In validation, the model predicted ophthalmopathy progression with more than 70% sensitivity and approximately 75% specificity; some 13 predicted patients were CT-confirmed with GO in a median of approximately 6.5 months. Ophthalmopathy was separated from stable hyperthyroidism by the 13-signature model with roughly 90% sensitivity and 81% to 83% specificity in cross-validation and with 80%/75% in the test set. No statistical method was used to predetermine the sample size, and group allocation was not hidden from the investigators.

Ophthalmopathy patients had moderately to severely active disease, Clinical Activity Score of at least 3, NOSPECS grade of at least 4, and disease duration under 3 months. Patients were excluded if they had other autoimmune diseases, uncontrolled infections, pregnancy or lactation. Diagnosis relied on clinical symptoms, serum thyroxine, TRAb, thyroid ultrasound and orbital computed tomography. PBMCs were isolated from more than 8 ml of fresh peripheral blood by Ficoll-Paque density gradient centrifugation. Trizol reagent was used to extract the total RNA, and its quality was then checked on an Agilent 2100 Bioanalyzer. This clonotype was seen many times. Its binding antigen is unknown. No much larger clonotype is one base removed from it; base qualities were not supplied. TCR beta CDR3 regions were amplified from RNA transcripts for repertoire sequencing. HTBI primers and the Qiagen OneStep RT-PCR kit were used in a first-round RT-PCR, which was followed by a second-round multiplex PCR, size selection and purification. Sequencing of the libraries was carried out on an Illumina HiSeq2000 in paired-end mode with 100 bp reads. The source study handled its data this way. SOAPnuke was used for read processing, and reads with adapters, uncalled bases, a mean Phred below 15, or no exact constant-primer or identifier match were discarded. COPE v1.2.5 was used to merge the high-quality paired reads. Unique nucleotide sequences were defined as clonotypes and aligned to IMGT TRB V, D and J references using MiTCR v1.1. Analysis was restricted to V-J combinations with a frequency above 0.0001, which covered roughly 99% of repertoires. A TCR clonal expansion and chaos score per V-J combination was defined as the ratio of F50 clonal expansion to chaos observed in the TCRdist matrix. Welch's t-statistics and random forest were used to narrow the features down to more than 10 V-J combinations, which were then fed into a naive Bayes classifier. The similarity between thyroid and blood repertoires was quantified using the Morisita-Horn index. TCRdb redid the processing of the public reads, applying fastp at Q25 and MiXCR, and retained in-frame beta chains. Every entry covers one CDR3 protein and lists the most common genes and DNA from its rows. None of the V and J calls come from the authors' own analysis; TCRdb made them. The sample profile shows roughly 480,000 distinct CDR3 sequences; around 14% of them were found once. The top ten constitute over 7.5% of the sample.

Sequenced: blood. The clonotype comes from a woman between 25 and 40 years old with Graves' ophthalmopathy. Donor details come from another sample of the same person, matched by shared clones.

CDR3 protein: CASSLGTSTDTQYF. The nucleotide sequence reads TGTGCCAGCAGCTTAGGTACTAGCACAGATACGCAGTATTTT. The chain uses TRBV13 and TRBJ2-3; no D segment can be confidently identified. The V end loses 0 bases and the J end loses 0 bases, and a stretch of 4 bases separates them. There are 14 amino acids in the CDR3, from cysteine to phenylalanine inclusive. The retained sequence is limited to the CDR3, 42 bases, with the frame set at the first base. Looking up the germline V gene (reference sequence) yields CDR1 PRHDT and CDR2 FYEKMQ.